The 20 T cell receptor beta chains below come from one sample, sequenced in a study of blood T cell repertoires in COVID-19. The method was immunoSEQ multiplex PCR; TCRdb's version includes in-frame clones alone and lacks a portion of them. The sample consists of over 120,000 clones, around nine tenths of them appearing once. Input material: peripheral blood. Every receptor here comes from a human donor in a cohort sampled during active COVID-19.

V is TRBV7-3 and J is TRBJ2-3; 9 bases line up with TRBD1. This CDR3 is built from 15 residues. Trimming at V came to 6 bases and at J to 3 bases, leaving 7 bases not matched to a gene. The V gene's germline CDR1 is SGHTA and CDR2 FQGTGA. In DNA form, the CDR3 reads TGTGCCAGCAGTCTAGACAGGGGGTCAACAGATACGCAGTATTTT. Its translation is CASSLDRGSTDTQYF.

This rearrangement joins TRBV30 to TRBJ1-2; 7 bases agree with TRBD1. V lost 2 bases to trimming and J lost 2 bases; unmatched junction nucleotides: 5. The length of the CDR3 is 14 residues. From germline, CDR1 is GTSNPN and CDR2 SVGIG (reference sequence). The CDR3 DNA is TGTGCCTGGAGTCCAGACAGGGCAAACTATGGCTACACCTTC. Protein sequence: CAWSPDRANYGYTF.

The chain is built from TRBV18 and TRBJ1-1; D may be TRBD1 (5 bases). CDR1 is KGHSH, CDR2 LQKENI, per germline. There are 13 residues in the CDR3. V was cut by 5 bases and J by 1 base, with 8 bases left in between. The CDR3 region has the DNA TGTGCCAGCTCAGAAGGACAGAACACTGAAGCTTTCTTT. Translation: CASSEGQNTEAFF.

V usage is TRBV5-4 and J usage is TRBJ2-5; 12 bases fit TRBD2. The CDR3 sequence is 16 residues long. The germline gives CDR1 SGHNT, CDR2 YYREEE (reference sequence). J lost 1 base, V lost 3 bases, and 4 bases had no gene match. This CDR3 is CASSSTSGGPQETQYF. As DNA, the CDR3 is TGTGCCAGCAGCTCAACTAGCGGGGGGCCCCAAGAGACCCAGTACTTC. Variable domain in full (rest from reference TRBV5-4 and TRBJ2-5): ETGVTQSPTHLIKTRGQQVTLRCSSQSGHNTVSWYQQALGQGPQFIFQYYREEENGRGNFPPRFSGLQFPNYSSELNVNALELDDSALYLCASSSTSGGPQETQYFGPGTRLLVL.

This chain links TRBV4-2 with TRBJ2-7; 10 bases agree with TRBD1. CDR1 is LGHNA and CDR2 is YNFKEQ in the germline V gene. The CDR3 has 14 residues. Germline trimming cut 4 bases from V and 2 bases from J; bases unmatched to any gene: 2. CDR3: CASSPGTGAYEQYF. The CDR3 bases are TGTGCCAGCAGCCCCGGGACAGGGGCCTACGAGCAGTACTTC.

The V gene is TRBV7-8, the J gene TRBJ2-7; D is uncertain. The CDR3 is made up of 12 amino acids. Germline values: CDR1 SGHVS, CDR2 FQNEAQ. Trimming shortened V by 5 bases and J by 6 bases, and 11 bases separated the two germline ends. The CDR3 here is CASSPSFGEQYF. In nucleotides, the CDR3 is TGTGCCAGCAGCCCGAGTTTCGGCGAGCAGTACTTC.

The rearrangement uses TRBV6-5 and TRBJ2-7; 9 nucleotides line up with TRBD1. V gave up 4 bases and J gave up 2 bases; unmatched junction bases: 3. Looked up from germline, CDR1 is MNHEY and CDR2 is SVGAGI. The CDR3 is 14 residues long. CDR3 region: CASSSRQGAYEQYF. CDR3 nucleotides: TGTGCCAGCAGTTCTCGACAGGGGGCCTACGAGCAGTACTTC.

Here the CDR3 reads CASSPRGITEAFF. As DNA, the CDR3 is TGTGCCAGCAGCCCTCGGGGTATCACTGAAGCTTTCTTT. The genes are TRBV3-1 (or the pseudogene TRBV3-2) and TRBJ1-1; no definite D call. Germline loops: CDR1 LGHDT, CDR2 YNNKEL (reference sequence). V lost 4 bases, J lost 4 bases, and 10 bases lay in between. The CDR3 is 13 amino acids.

The V call is TRBV6-5, the J call TRBJ1-2, with 8 positions matching TRBD1. Germline V gives CDR1 MNHEY, CDR2 SVGAGI. V lost 6 bases and J lost 3; bases outside the gene matches: 6. This CDR3 is 14 amino acids long. CDR3 protein: CASRLQGGYYGYTF. The DNA of the CDR3 is TGTGCCAGCAGGCTACAGGGGGGGTACTATGGCTACACCTTC.

This clone appeared once. The chain couples TRBV7-6 to TRBJ2-5; tentative D call: TRBD1 (7 bases). V was cut by 1 base and J by 4 bases, with 13 bases left in between. Per germline, CDR1 SGHVS and CDR2 FNYEAQ. This CDR3 comprises 15 residues. CDR3 coding DNA: TGTGCCAGCAGCTTAGGAGGGGGGACAGCAGAGACCCAGTACTTC. It translates to CASSLGGGTAETQYF. Complete variable domain (other parts from reference TRBV7-6 and TRBJ2-5): GAGVSQSPRYKVTKRGQDVALRCDPISGHVSLYWYRQALGQGPEFLTYFNYEAQQDKSGLPNDRFSAERPEGSISTLTIQRTEQRDSAMYRCASSLGGGTAETQYFGPGTRLLVL.

The chain links TRBV7-9 to TRBJ2-7; 11 nucleotides match TRBD2. Trimming at V came to 4 bases and at J to 3 bases, leaving 5 bases not matched to a gene. The CDR3 runs 15 residues. CDR1 and CDR2 from the germline V gene are SEHNR and FQNEAQ (reference sequence). CDR3 DNA sequence: TGTGCCAGCAGCTCCTCTAGCGGGGGGATCTACGAGCAGTACTTC. This codes for CASSSSSGGIYEQYF.

This chain connects TRBV15 to TRBJ2-5; weak D call: TRBD1 (6 bases). CDR3 length: 15 amino acids. Germline-derived CDR1 and CDR2 are LNHNV and YYDKDF (reference sequence). V shed 0 bases and J shed 1 base, with 9 bases lying between them. The CDR3 DNA sequence: TGTGCCACCAGCAGAGACAGGGGCCCCCAAGAGACCCAGTACTTC. Translating it yields CATSRDRGPQETQYF.

The J gene is TRBJ2-7, the V gene TRBV6-4, with 10 bases fitting TRBD1. With V trimmed by 0 bases and J by 3 bases, 5 bases remained unmatched. There are 16 residues in the CDR3. In germline, CDR1 is MRHNA, CDR2 SNTAGT. The DNA of the CDR3 is TGTGCCAGCAGTGACTCCGGGACAGGGGAGGACTACGAGCAGTACTTC. Translating gives CASSDSGTGEDYEQYF.

The rearrangement joins TRBV5-1 to TRBJ2-3; maybe TRBD1 (5 bases). From germline, CDR1 is SGHRS and CDR2 YFSETQ. The germline V and J ends were trimmed by 0 bases and 2 bases, with 13 bases remaining between them. The CDR3 has 16 residues. CDR3 residues: CASSLAGPTYTDTQYF. The CDR3 nucleotides are TGCGCCAGCAGCTTGGCAGGGCCCACTTACACAGATACGCAGTATTTT.

This chain links TRBV6-4 with TRBJ2-5; TRBD2 matches at 9 bases. Germline values: CDR1 MRHNA, CDR2 SNTAGT. This CDR3 has 14 residues. V shed 5 bases and J 3 bases; nucleotides not matched to a gene: 4. The CDR3 sequence is CASSPAGGEETQYF. As DNA, the CDR3 is TGTGCCAGCAGTCCCGCGGGAGGGGAAGAGACCCAGTACTTC.

V gene TRBV19 combines with J gene TRBJ2-3, with a possible D match to TRBD2 (7 bases). Trimming removed 8 bases at V and 2 bases at J, with 17 bases between. Per the germline V gene, CDR1 is LNHDA and CDR2 is SQIVND (reference sequence). The CDR3 runs to 15 residues. The CDR3: CASGRGRGSTDTQYF. The CDR3 DNA sequence: TGTGCCAGTGGGAGGGGCAGGGGTTCCACAGATACGCAGTATTTT.

The J gene is TRBJ1-5, the V gene TRBV30, with D unclear. The length of the CDR3 is 14 residues. V lost 2 bases, J lost 0 bases, and 8 bases lay in between. Germline V gene data show CDR1 as GTSNPN and CDR2 as SVGIG (reference sequence). Here the CDR3 DNA reads TGTGCCTGGAGTCCGGGAATTAGCAATCAGCCCCAGCATTTT. Translating it yields CAWSPGISNQPQHF.

The CDR3 loop reads CASKKGAGETQYF. As DNA, the CDR3 is TGCGCCAGCAAAAAGGGGGCGGGAGAGACCCAGTACTTC. The V call is TRBV5-1, the J call TRBJ2-5; TRBD1 agrees at 7 bases. The CDR3 loop spans 13 amino acids. After removal of 6 bases from V and 4 bases from J, the junction contained 6 bases not matched to a gene. Germline CDR1 SGHRS, CDR2 YFSETQ.

The chain recombines TRBV7-2 with TRBJ1-3; D ambiguous. The CDR3 runs 12 residues. Per germline, CDR1 SGHTA and CDR2 FQGNSA. Deletions cut 5 bases from V and 0 bases from J, with 2 bases between. CDR3 sequence reads: CASSHSGNTIYF. CDR3 bases: TGTGCCAGCAGCCACTCTGGAAACACCATATATTTT.

V is TRBV3-1 (or the pseudogene TRBV3-2) and J is TRBJ2-7; the D gene is possibly TRBD2 (7 bases). With 6 bases removed from V and 0 bases from J, the gap between germline ends came to 15 bases. The CDR3 extends over 15 amino acids. CDR1 and CDR2 from the germline V gene are LGHDT and YNNKEL (reference sequence). In nucleotides, the CDR3 is TGTGCCAGCAGAAAACGGGGGGCGAGCTCCTACGAGCAGTACTTC. Translation: CASRKRGASSYEQYF.